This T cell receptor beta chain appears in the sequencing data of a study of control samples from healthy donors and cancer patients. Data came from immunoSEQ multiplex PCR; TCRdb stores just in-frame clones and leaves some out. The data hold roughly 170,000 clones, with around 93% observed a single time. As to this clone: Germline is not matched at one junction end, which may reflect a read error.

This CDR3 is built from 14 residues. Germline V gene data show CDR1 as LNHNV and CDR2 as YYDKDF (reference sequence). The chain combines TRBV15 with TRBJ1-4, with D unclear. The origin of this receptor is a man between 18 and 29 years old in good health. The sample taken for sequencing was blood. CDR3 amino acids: CATSRDRDRDMRVF. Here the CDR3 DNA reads TGTGCCACCAGCAGAGATCGAGATCGGGATATGCGAGTCTTT.